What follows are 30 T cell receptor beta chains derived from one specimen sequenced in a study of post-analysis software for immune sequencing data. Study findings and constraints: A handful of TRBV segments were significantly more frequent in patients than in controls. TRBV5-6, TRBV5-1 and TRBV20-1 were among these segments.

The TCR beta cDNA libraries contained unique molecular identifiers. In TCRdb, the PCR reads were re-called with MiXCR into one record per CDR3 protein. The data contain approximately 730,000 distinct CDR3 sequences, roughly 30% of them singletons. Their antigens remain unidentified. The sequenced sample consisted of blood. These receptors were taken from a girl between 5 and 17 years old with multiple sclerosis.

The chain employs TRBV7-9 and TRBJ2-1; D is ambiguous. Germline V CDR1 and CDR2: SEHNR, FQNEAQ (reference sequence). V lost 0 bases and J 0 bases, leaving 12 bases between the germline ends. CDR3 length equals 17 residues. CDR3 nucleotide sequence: TGTGCCAGCAGCTTAGCCGAGGCTGGAAGCTCCTACAATGAGCAGTTCTTC. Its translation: CASSLAEAGSSYNEQFF.

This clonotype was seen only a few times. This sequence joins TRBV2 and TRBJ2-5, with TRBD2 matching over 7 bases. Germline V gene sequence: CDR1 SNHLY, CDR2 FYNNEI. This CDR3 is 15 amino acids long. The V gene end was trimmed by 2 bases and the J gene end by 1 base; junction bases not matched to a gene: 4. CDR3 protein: CASSEWGGRQETQYF. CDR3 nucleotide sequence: TGTGCCAGCAGTGAATGGGGAGGGCGCCAAGAGACCCAGTACTTC.

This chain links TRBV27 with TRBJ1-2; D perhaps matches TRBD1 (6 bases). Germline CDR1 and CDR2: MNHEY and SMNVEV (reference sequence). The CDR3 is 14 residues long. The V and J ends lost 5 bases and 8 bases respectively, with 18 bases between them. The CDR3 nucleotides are TGTGCCAGCAGTATCAACAGGGTGGCCGGAGGCTACACCTTC. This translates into CASSINRVAGGYTF.

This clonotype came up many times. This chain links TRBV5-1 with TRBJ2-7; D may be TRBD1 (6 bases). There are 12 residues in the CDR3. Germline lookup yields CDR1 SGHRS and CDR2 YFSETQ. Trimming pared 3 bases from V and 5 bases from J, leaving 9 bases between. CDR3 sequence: CASSYPGDEQYF. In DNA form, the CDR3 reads TGCGCCAGCAGCTATCCAGGGGACGAGCAGTACTTC. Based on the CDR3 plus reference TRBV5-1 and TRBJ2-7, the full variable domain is KAGVTQTPRYLIKTRGQQVTLSCSPISGHRSVSWYQQTPGQGLQFLFEYFSETQRNKGNFPGRFSGRQFSNSRSEMNVSTLELGDSALYLCASSYPGDEQYFGPGTRLTVT.

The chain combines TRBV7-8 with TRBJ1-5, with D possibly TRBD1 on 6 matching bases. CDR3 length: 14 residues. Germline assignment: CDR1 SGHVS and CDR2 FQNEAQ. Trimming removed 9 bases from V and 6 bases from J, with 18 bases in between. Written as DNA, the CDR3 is TGTGCCAGTATACCGGGGGGGGCTGGTCAGCCCCAGCATTTT. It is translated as CASIPGGAGQPQHF.

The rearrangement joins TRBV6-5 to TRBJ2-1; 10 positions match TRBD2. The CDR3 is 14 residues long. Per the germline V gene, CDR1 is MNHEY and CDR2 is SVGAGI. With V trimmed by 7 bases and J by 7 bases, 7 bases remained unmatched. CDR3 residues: CASTRPSGGNEQFF. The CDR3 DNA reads TGTGCCAGCACCCGACCTAGCGGGGGAAATGAGCAGTTCTTC.

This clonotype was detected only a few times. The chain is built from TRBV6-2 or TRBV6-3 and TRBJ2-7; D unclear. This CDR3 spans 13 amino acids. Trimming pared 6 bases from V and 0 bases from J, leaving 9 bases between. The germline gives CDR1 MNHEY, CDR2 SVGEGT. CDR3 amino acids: CASSLWDSYEQYF. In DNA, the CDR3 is TGTGCCAGCAGCTTGTGGGACTCCTACGAGCAGTACTTC.

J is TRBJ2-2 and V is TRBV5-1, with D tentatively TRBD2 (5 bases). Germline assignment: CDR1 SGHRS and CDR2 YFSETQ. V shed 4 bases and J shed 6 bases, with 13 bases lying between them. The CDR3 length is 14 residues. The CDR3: CASSLQQRAGELFF. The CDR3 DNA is TGCGCCAGCAGCCTTCAACAGAGGGCCGGGGAGCTGTTTTTT. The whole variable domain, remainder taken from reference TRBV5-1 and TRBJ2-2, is KAGVTQTPRYLIKTRGQQVTLSCSPISGHRSVSWYQQTPGQGLQFLFEYFSETQRNKGNFPGRFSGRQFSNSRSEMNVSTLELGDSALYLCASSLQQRAGELFFGEGSRLTVL.

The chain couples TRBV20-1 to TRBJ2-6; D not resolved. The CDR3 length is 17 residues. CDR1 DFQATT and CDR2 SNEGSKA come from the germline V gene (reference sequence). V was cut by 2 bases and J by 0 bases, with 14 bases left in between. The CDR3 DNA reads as TGCAGTGCTAGACGCCAGCCAAGTCCCTCTGGGGCCAACGTCCTGACTTTC. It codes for CSARRQPSPSGANVLTF.

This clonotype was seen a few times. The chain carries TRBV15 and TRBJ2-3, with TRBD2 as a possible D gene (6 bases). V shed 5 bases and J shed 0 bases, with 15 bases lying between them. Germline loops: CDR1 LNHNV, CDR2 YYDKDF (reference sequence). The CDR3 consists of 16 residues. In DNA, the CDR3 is TGTGCCACCAGCGGAGGGTCACAGGCGAGCACAGATACGCAGTATTTT. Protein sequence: CATSGGSQASTDTQYF.

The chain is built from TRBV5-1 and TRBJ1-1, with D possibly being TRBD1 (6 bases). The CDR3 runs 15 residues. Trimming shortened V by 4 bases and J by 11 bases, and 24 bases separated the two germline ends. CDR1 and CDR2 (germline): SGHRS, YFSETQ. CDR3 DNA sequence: TGCGCCAGCAGCCGGAGGAGGGGGACACCTGTTTGGGCTTTCTTT. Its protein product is CASSRRRGTPVWAFF.

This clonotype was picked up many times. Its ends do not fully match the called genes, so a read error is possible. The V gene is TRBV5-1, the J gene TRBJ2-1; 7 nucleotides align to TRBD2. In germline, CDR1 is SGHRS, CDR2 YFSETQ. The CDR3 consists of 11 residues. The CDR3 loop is CASSLAGEQFF. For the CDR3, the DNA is TGTGCCAGCAGTTTAGCGGGTGAGCAGTTCTTC.

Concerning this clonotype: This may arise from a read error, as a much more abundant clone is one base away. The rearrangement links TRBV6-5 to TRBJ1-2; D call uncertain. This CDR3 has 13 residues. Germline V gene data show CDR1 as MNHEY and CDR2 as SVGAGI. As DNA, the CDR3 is TGTGCCAGCAGATTACAGACTAACTATAGCTACACCTTC. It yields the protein CASRLQTNYSYTF.

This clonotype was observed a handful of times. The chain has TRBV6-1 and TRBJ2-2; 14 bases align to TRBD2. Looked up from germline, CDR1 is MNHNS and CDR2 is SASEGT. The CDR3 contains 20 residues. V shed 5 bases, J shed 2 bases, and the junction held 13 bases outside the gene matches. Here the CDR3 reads CASSPRLPGLAGVNTGELFF. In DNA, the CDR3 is TGTGCCAGCAGTCCTCGGTTACCGGGACTAGCGGGAGTTAACACCGGGGAGCTGTTTTTT.

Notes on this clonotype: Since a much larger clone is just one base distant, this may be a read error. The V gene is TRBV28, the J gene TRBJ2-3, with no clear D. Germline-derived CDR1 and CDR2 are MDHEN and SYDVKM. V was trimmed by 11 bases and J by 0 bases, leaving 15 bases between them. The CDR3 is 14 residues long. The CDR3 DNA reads TGTGCCGCGTTAAGTATGGCTAGCACAGATACGCAGTATTTT. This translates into CAALSMASTDTQYF. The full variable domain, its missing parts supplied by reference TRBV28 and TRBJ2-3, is DVKVTQSSRYLVKRTGEKVFLECVQDMDHENMFWYRQDPGLGLRLIYFSYDVKMKEKGDIPEGYSVSREKKERFSLILESASTNQTSMYLCAALSMASTDTQYFGPGTRLTVL.

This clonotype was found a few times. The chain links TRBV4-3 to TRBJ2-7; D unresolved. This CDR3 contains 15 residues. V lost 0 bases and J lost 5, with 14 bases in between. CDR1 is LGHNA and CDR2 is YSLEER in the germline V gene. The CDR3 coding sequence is TGCGCCAGCAGCCAAGAACTCCAATCTACTGACGAGCAGTACTTC. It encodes CASSQELQSTDEQYF.

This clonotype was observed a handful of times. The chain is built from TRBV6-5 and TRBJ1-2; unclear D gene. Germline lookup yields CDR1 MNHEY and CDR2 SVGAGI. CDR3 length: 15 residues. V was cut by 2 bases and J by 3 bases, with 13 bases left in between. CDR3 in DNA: TGTGCCAGCAGTTACACAACAACAAGCCACTATGGCTACACCTTC. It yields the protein CASSYTTTSHYGYTF.

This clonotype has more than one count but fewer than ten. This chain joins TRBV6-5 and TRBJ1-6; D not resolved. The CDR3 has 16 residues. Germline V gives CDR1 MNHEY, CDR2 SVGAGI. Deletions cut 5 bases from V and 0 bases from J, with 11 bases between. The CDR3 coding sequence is TGTGCCAGCAGTCCAGGTCGGGACTCCTATAATTCACCCCTCCACTTT. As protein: CASSPGRDSYNSPLHF.

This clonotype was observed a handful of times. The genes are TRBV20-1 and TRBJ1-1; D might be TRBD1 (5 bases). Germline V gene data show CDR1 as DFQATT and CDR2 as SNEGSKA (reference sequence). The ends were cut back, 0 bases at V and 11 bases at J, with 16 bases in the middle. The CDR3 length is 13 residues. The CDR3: CSARDVGGARAFF. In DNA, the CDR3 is TGCAGTGCTAGAGATGTTGGTGGGGCCCGGGCTTTCTTT.

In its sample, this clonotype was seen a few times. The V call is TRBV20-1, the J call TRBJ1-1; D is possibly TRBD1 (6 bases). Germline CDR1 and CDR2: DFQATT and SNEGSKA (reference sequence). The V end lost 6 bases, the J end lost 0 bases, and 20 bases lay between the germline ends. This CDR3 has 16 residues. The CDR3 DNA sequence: TGCAGTGCACCAGATCTAAGGACAGCCATGAACACTGAAGCTTTCTTT. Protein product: CSAPDLRTAMNTEAFF.

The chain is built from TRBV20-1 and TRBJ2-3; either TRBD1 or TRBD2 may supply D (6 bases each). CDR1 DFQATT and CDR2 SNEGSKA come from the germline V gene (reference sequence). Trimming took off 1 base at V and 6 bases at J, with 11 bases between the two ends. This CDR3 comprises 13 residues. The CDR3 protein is CSARAGASDTQYF. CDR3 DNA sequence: TGCAGTGCTAGAGCGGGGGCCTCGGATACGCAGTATTTT.

The chain's CDR3 is CATSEGPGQGTGNTIYF. The CDR3 nucleotides are TGTGCCACCAGTGAGGGCCCGGGACAGGGGACTGGAAACACCATATATTTT. V usage is TRBV24-1 and J usage is TRBJ1-3, with 10 nucleotides matching TRBD1. The germline gives CDR1 KGHDR, CDR2 SFDVKD. The CDR3 consists of 17 residues. Losses at the gene ends were 4 bases for V and 2 bases for J; bases not matched to a gene: 7.

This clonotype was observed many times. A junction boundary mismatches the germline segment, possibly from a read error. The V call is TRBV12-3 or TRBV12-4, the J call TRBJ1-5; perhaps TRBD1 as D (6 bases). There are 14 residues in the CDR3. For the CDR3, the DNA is TGTGCCAGCAGTTCTGGACAGCACGATCAACCCCAGCATTTT. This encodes CASSSGQHDQPQHF.

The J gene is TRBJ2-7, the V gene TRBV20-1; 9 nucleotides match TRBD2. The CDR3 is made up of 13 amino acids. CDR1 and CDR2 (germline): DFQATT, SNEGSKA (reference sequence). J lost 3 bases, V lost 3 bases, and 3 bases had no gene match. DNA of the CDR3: TGCAGTGCTAGTTCTAGCGGGAACTACGAGCAGTACTTC. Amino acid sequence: CSASSSGNYEQYF.

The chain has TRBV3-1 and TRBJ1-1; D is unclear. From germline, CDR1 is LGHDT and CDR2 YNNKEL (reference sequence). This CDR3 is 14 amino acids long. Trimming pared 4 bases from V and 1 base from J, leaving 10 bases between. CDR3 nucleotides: TGTGCCAGCAGCCCCCTCCGGGAGAACACTGAAGCTTTCTTT. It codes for CASSPLRENTEAFF.

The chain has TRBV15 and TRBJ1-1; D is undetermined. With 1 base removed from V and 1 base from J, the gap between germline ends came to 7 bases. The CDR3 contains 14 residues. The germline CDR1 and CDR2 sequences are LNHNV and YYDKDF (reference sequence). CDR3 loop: CATSRVEGNTEAFF. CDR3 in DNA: TGTGCCACCAGCAGAGTTGAAGGGAACACTGAAGCTTTCTTT.

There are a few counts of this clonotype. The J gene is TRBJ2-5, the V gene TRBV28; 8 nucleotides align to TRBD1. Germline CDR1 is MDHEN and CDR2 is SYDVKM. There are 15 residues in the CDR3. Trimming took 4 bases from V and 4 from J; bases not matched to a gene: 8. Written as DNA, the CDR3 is TGTGCCAGCAGTTATTTTCAGGGGGCAACAGAGACCCAGTACTTC. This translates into CASSYFQGATETQYF. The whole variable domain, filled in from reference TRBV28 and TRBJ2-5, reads DVKVTQSSRYLVKRTGEKVFLECVQDMDHENMFWYRQDPGLGLRLIYFSYDVKMKEKGDIPEGYSVSREKKERFSLILESASTNQTSMYLCASSYFQGATETQYFGPGTRLLVL.

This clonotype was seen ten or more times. DNA for the CDR3: TGTGCCAGCAGCCGTGGGTGGGAGACCCAGTACTTC. Amino acids: CASSRGWETQYF. This chain joins TRBV7-2 and TRBJ2-5; D gene uncertain. CDR3 length: 12 residues. CDR1 SGHTA and CDR2 FQGNSA come from the germline V gene. V lost 5 bases to trimming and J lost 5 bases, with 9 bases between them.

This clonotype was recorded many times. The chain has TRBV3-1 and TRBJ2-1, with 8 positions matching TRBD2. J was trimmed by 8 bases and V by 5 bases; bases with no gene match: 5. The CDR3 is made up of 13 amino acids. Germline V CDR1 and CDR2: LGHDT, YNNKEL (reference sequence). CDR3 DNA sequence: TGTGCCAGCAGCGGACTAGCAGGCGATGAGCAGTTCTTC. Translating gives CASSGLAGDEQFF.

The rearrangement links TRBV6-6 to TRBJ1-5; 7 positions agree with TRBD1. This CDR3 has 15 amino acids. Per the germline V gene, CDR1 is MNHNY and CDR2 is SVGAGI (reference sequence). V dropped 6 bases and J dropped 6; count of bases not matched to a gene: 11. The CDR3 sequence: CASSSDREWGQPQHF. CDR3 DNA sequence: TGTGCCAGCAGCAGCGACAGGGAATGGGGTCAGCCCCAGCATTTT.